This T cell receptor beta chain derives from a study of glioma-infiltrating T cells after dendritic cell vaccination. V lost 5 bases, J lost 6 bases, and 20 bases lay in between. Germline CDR1 is SGHTA and CDR2 is FQGNSA. CDR3 length: 15 amino acids. The data were produced by immunoSEQ multiplex PCR, yet TCRdb's version contains in-frame clones alone and is incomplete. The repertoire consists of about 95,000 clones, with 85% to 90% occurring once and the leading ten covering roughly 2.9%. General study points: The cohort had few patients with full blood and tumor sets.

To note about this clone: Its antigen is unidentified.

The TCR originated in a human donor with glioblastoma. This chain connects TRBV7-2 to TRBJ2-7; TRBD1 is a possible D gene (6 bases). Sequencing was performed on blood, taken before dendritic cell vaccination. CDR3 nucleotides: TGTGCCAGCAGCCCGGACAGACTTTCTGCCCCCGAGCAGTACTTC. This translates into CASSPDRLSAPEQYF.